These T cell receptor beta chains were read from a single sample in a study of identifying expanded T cells in peripheral blood. The protocol was immunoSEQ multiplex PCR, while the TCRdb copy is restricted to in-frame clones and leaves out a portion. The sample lists 100,000 to 150,000 clones; less than 90% were seen once. The sample was blood. Receptors were obtained from a person aged 18-69 years in good health. Both conserved end residues are part of each CDR3. A D gene is named only where the DNA matches it firmly. Rows give clone size only sometimes, using once, few, many, or a class for an expanded clone.

clone_size	v_call	cdr3_length	j_call	d_call	cdr3_aa	cdr3_nt
once	TRBV4-1	21	TRBJ2-5	TRBD2	CASSQDLLVSGGQAGRETQYF	TGCGCCAGCAGCCAAGATCTACTTGTGTCGGGGGGGCAGGCTGGTCGGGAGACCCAGTACTTC
.	TRBV5-5	11	TRBJ1-2	.	CASSLGAGYTF	TGTGCCAGCAGCTTGGGGGCCGGCTACACCTTC
.	TRBV7-2	15	TRBJ2-3	.	CASSTPRGGRVTQYF	TGTGCCAGCAGCACGCCTAGGGGGGGCAGGGTTACGCAGTATTTT
.	TRBV11-2	16	TRBJ2-7	.	CASSLAREGRSYEQYF	TGTGCCAGCAGCTTAGCGAGAGAGGGGCGCTCCTACGAGCAGTACTTC
once	TRBV4-3	14	TRBJ1-2	.	CASSQALSDYGYTF	TGCGCCAGCAGCCAAGCGCTATCCGACTATGGCTACACCTTC
.	TRBV10-3	15	TRBJ2-7	TRBD1	CAISQKQGAIPEQYF	TGTGCCATCAGCCAGAAACAGGGGGCGATTCCCGAGCAGTACTTC
.	TRBV5-6	14	TRBJ2-2	.	CASSLGGDTGELFF	TGTGCCAGCAGCTTGGGCGGGGACACCGGGGAGCTGTTTTTT
.	TRBV29-1	14	TRBJ2-5	.	CSVDGGKFRETQYF	TGCAGCGTTGATGGGGGGAAGTTTCGGGAGACCCAGTACTTC
.	TRBV9	16	TRBJ2-5	TRBD2	CASSALRAGGQETQYF	TGTGCCAGCAGCGCTCTAAGAGCGGGGGGCCAAGAGACCCAGTACTTC
.	TRBV29-1	12	TRBJ2-5	.	CSAGTAQETQYF	TGCAGCGCTGGGACTGCTCAAGAGACCCAGTACTTC
.	TRBV2	12	TRBJ2-3	.	CASRVNTDTQYF	TGTGCCAGCAGGGTGAACACAGATACGCAGTATTTT
once	TRBV23-1	16	TRBJ2-7	TRBD1	CASSPHKTGDAYEQYF	TGCGCCAGCAGTCCCCATAAGACAGGGGACGCTTACGAGCAGTACTTC
.	TRBV2	14	TRBJ2-1	TRBD2	CASSGGGGRGEQFF	TGTGCCAGCAGTGGCGGGGGGGGGAGAGGTGAGCAGTTCTTC
.	TRBV7-2	15	TRBJ2-5	.	CASSPAAHIQETQYF	TGTGCCAGCAGCCCGGCCGCACACATACAAGAGACCCAGTACTTC
.	TRBV5-1	14	TRBJ2-1	.	CASSLTGRYNEQFF	TGCGCCAGCAGCTTGACAGGGAGGTACAATGAGCAGTTCTTC
.	TRBV7-9	11	TRBJ2-5	.	CASSSKETQYF	TGTGCCAGCAGTTCAAAAGAGACCCAGTACTTC